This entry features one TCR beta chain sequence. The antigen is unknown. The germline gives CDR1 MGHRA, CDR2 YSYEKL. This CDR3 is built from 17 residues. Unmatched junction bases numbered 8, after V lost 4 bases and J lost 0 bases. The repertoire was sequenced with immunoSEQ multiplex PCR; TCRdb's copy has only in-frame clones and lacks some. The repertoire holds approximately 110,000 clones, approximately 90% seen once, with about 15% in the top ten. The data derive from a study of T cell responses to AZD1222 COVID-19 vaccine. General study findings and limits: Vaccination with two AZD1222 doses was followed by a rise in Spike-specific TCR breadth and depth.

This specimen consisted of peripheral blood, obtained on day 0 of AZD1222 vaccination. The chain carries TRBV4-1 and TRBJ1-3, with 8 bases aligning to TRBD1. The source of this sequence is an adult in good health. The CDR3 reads CASSPSGQALSGNTIYF. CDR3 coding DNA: TGCGCCAGCAGCCCCTCGGGACAGGCCCTCTCTGGAAACACCATATATTTT.